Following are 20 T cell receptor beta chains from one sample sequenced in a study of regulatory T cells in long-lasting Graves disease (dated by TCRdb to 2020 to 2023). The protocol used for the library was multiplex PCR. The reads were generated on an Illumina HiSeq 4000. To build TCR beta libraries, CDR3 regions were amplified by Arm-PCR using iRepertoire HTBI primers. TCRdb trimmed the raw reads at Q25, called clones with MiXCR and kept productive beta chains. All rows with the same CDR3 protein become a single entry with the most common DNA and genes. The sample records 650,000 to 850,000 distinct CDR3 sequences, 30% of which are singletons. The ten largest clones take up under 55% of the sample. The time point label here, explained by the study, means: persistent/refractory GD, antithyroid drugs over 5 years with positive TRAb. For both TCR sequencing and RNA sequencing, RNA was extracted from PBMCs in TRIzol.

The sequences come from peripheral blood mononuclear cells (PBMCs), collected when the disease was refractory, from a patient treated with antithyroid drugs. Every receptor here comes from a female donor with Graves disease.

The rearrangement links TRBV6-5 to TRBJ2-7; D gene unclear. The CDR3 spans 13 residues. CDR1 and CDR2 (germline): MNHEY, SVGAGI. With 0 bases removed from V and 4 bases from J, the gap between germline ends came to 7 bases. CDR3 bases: TGTGCCAGCAGTTACTCTCGAACGTACGAGCAGTACTTC. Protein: CASSYSRTYEQYF.

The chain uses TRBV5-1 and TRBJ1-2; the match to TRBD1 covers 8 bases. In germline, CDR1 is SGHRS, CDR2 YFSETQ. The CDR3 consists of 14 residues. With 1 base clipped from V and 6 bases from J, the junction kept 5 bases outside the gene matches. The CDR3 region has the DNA TGCGCCAGCAGCTTGAGCTCGACAGGGGATGGCTACACCTTC. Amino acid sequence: CASSLSSTGDGYTF.

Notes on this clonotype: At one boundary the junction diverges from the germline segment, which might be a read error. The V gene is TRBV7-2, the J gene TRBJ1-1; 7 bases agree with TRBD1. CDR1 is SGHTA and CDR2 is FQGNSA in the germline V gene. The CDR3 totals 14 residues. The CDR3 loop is CASSTKGGHTEAFF. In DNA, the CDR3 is TGTGCCAGCAGCACCAAAGGGGGCCACACTGAGGCTTTCTTT.

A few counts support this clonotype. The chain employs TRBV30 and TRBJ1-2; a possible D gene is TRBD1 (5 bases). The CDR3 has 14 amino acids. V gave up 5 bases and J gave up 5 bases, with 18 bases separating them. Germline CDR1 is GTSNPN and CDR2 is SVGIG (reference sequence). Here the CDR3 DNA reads TGTGCCTGGGCCCCCTCAGGAGGGGTATATGGCTACACCTTC. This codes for CAWAPSGGVYGYTF.

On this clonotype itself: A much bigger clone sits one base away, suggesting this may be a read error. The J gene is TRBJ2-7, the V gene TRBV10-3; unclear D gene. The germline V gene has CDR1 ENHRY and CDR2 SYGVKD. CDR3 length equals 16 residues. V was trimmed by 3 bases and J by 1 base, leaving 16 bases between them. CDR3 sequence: CAISEVGPSGSYEQYF. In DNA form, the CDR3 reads TGTGCCATCAGTGAAGTCGGACCCAGTGGATCCTACGAGCAGTACTTC.

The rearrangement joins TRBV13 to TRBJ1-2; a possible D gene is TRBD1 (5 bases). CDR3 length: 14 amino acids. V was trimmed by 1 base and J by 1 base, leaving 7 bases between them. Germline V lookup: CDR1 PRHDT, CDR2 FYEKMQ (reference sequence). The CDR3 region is CASSLVQDNYGYTF. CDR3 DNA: TGTGCCAGCAGCTTAGTACAGGATAACTATGGCTACACCTTC.

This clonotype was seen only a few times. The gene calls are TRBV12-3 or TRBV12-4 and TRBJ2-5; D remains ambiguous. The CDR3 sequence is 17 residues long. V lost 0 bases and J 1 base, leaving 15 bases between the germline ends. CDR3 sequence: CASSLAGLPSPQETQYF. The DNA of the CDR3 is TGTGCCAGCAGTTTAGCGGGTTTGCCGTCTCCCCAAGAGACCCAGTACTTC.

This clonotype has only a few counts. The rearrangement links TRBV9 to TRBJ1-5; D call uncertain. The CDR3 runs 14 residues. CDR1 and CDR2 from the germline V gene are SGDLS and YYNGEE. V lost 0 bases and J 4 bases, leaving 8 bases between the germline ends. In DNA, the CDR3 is TGTGCCAGCAGCGTAGGTCCGGGTAATCAGCCCCAGCATTTT. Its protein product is CASSVGPGNQPQHF.

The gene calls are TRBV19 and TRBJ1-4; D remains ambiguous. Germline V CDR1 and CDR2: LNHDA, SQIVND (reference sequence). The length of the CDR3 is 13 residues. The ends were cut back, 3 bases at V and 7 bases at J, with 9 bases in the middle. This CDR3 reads CASSIVRTEKLFF. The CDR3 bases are TGTGCCAGTAGTATTGTCAGAACTGAAAAACTGTTTTTT.

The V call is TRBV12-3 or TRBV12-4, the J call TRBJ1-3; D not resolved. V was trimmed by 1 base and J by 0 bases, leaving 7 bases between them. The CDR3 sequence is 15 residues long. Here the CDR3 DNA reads TGTGCCAGCAGTTTAGAGGGCCCCTCTGGAAACACCATATATTTT. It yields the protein CASSLEGPSGNTIYF.

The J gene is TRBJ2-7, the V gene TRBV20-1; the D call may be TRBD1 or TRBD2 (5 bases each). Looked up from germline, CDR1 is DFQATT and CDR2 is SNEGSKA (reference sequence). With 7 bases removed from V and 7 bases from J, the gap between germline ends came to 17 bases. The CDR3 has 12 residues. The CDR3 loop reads CSGIGAPREQYF. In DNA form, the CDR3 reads TGCAGTGGGATCGGGGCCCCACGGGAGCAGTACTTC.

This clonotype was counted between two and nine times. As DNA, the CDR3 is TGCAGTGCTAGAGATTTTCGGGAGGGCCGTTACGAGCAGTACTTC. It is translated as CSARDFREGRYEQYF. The chain links TRBV20-1 to TRBJ2-7, with 8 bases fitting TRBD2. This CDR3 spans 15 amino acids. The germline V gene has CDR1 DFQATT and CDR2 SNEGSKA (reference sequence). J lost 4 bases, V lost 0 bases, and 8 bases had no gene match.

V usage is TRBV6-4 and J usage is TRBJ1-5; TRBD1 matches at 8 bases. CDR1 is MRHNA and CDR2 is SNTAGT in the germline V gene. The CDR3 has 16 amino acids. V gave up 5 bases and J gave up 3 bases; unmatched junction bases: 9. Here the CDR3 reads CASSYPPGQVNQPQHF. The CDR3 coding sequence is TGTGCCAGCAGTTATCCGCCGGGACAGGTCAATCAGCCCCAGCATTTT.

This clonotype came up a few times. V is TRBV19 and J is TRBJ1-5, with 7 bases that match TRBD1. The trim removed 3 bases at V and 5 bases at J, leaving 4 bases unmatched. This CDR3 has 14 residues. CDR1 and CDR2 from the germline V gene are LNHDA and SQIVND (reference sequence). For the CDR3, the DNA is TGTGCCAGTAGTATCCGGACAGGTGATCAGCCCCAGCATTTT. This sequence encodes CASSIRTGDQPQHF.

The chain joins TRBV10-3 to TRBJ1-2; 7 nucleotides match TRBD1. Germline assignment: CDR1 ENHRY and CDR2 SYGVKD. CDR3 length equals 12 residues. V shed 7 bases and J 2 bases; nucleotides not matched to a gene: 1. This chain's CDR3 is CAITGGNYGYTF. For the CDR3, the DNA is TGTGCCATCACAGGGGGAAACTATGGCTACACCTTC.

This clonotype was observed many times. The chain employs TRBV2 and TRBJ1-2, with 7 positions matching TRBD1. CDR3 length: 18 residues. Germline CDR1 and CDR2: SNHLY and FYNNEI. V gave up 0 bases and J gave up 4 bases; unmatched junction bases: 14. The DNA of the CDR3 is TGTGCCAGCAGTGAAGCCCGGAAAACAGGGGCGGGCGGCTATGGCTACACCTTC. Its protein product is CASSEARKTGAGGYGYTF.

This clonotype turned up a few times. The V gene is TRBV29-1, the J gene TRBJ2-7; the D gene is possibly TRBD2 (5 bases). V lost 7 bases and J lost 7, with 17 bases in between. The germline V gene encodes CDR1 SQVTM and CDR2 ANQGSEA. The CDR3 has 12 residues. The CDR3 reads CSGRLSPGEQYF. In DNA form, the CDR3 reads TGCAGCGGTCGACTCAGCCCGGGGGAGCAGTACTTC.

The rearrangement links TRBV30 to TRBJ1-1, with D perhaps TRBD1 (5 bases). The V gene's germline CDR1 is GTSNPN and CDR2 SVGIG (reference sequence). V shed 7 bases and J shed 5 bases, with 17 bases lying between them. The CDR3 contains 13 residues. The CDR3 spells CAYRRAFETEAFF. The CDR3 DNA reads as TGTGCCTACAGGCGGGCCTTTGAGACTGAAGCTTTCTTT.

In DNA, the CDR3 is TGTGCCACCAGCAGGCCCGCCGGTACTCCGATTGGAAACACCATATATTTT. This gives the protein CATSRPAGTPIGNTIYF. The chain combines TRBV15 with TRBJ1-3; D is unclear. Germline V gene lookup returns CDR1 LNHNV and CDR2 YYDKDF (reference sequence). With 3 bases removed from V and 3 bases from J, the gap between germline ends came to 18 bases. The CDR3 sequence is 17 residues long.

CDR3 bases: TGTGCCAGCAGCCGGTTAGTCATGAACACTGAAGCTTTCTTT. Protein: CASSRLVMNTEAFF. The J gene is TRBJ1-1, the V gene TRBV2, with D uncertain. The CDR3 has 14 amino acids. The V gene lost 6 bases and the J gene lost 0 bases, with 11 bases spanning the gap. The germline gives CDR1 SNHLY, CDR2 FYNNEI.